These 28 T cell receptor beta chains came from one sample sequenced in a study of T cells in Graves' hyperthyroidism and ophthalmopathy. Using RNA transcripts as the source, TCR beta CDR3 regions were amplified. TCR CDR3 underwent first-round RT-PCR with the HTBI primer set. TCRdb analysed the multiplex PCR reads with MiXCR anew, one entry per CDR3 protein. Of around 600,000 distinct CDR3 sequences listed, more than 15% are singletons. Sequenced sample: blood. Receptor source: a woman in her thirties with Graves' hyperthyroidism.

This chain uses TRBV20-1 with TRBJ2-7, with 8 bases fitting TRBD2. This CDR3 is 14 amino acids long. The germline gives CDR1 DFQATT, CDR2 SNEGSKA (reference sequence). The ends lost 4 bases at V and 3 bases at J; junction bases unmatched: 8. CDR3 in amino acids: CSAIDRAGGYEQYF. The CDR3 DNA follows: TGCAGTGCTATCGATCGGGCGGGAGGCTACGAGCAGTACTTC.

The sample holds a few counts of this clonotype. The chain employs TRBV6-5 and TRBJ1-5, with D maybe TRBD1 (5 bases). Germline lookup yields CDR1 MNHEY and CDR2 SVGAGI. The V end was cut by 2 bases, the J end by 2 bases, with 13 bases between. The CDR3 consists of 16 residues. In DNA, the CDR3 is TGTGCCAGCAGTTACACGGGACCCCGAGGCAATCAGCCCCAGCATTTT. Translation: CASSYTGPRGNQPQHF.

On this clonotype itself: A much larger clone lies a single base off, so this may be a read error. This rearrangement joins TRBV20-1 to TRBJ2-7; 8 bases are shared with TRBD2. The CDR3 has 12 residues. Germline V gene lookup returns CDR1 DFQATT and CDR2 SNEGSKA (reference sequence). CDR3: CSALSGGYKQYF. The CDR3 bases are TGCAGTGCTCTAAGCGGGGGCTACAAGCAGTACTTC.

The rearrangement joins TRBV5-4 to TRBJ1-2; the D is unclear. The CDR3 runs to 13 residues. The germline CDR1 and CDR2 sequences are SGHNT and YYREEE (reference sequence). V gave up 4 bases and J gave up 6 bases, with 13 bases separating them. CDR3 loop: CASSSVREHGYTF. CDR3 DNA: TGTGCCAGCAGCAGCGTAAGGGAACATGGCTACACCTTC.

This clonotype was detected many times. The V call is TRBV6-2 or TRBV6-3, the J call TRBJ1-1; D uncertain. This CDR3 is built from 15 residues. V lost 2 bases, J lost 4 bases, and 14 bases lay in between. The germline V gene encodes CDR1 MNHEY and CDR2 SVGEGT. CDR3: CASSYPVWGGTEAFF. The CDR3 DNA reads TGTGCCAGCAGTTACCCAGTGTGGGGAGGCACTGAAGCTTTCTTT.

This chain connects TRBV5-1 to TRBJ2-4; D may be TRBD1 (6 bases). The CDR3 length is 17 residues. The ends were cut back, 6 bases at V and 6 bases at J, with 25 bases in the middle. Germline V CDR1 and CDR2: SGHRS, YFSETQ. The CDR3 sequence is CASTPLTGSVGRNIQYF. Here the CDR3 DNA reads TGCGCCAGCACCCCGCTAACAGGGAGCGTTGGGAGAAACATTCAGTACTTC.

The J gene is TRBJ2-2, the V gene TRBV6-1; D not certain. The germline V and J ends were trimmed by 7 bases and 5 bases, with 5 bases remaining between them. The germline V gene encodes CDR1 MNHNS and CDR2 SASEGT. The CDR3 has 11 amino acids. CDR3 sequence (DNA): TGTGCCAGCATAGTAACCGGGGAGCTGTTTTTT. Protein sequence: CASIVTGELFF.

The chain recombines TRBV12-3 or TRBV12-4 with TRBJ1-4; no clear D. The CDR3 covers 11 residues. Trimming shortened V by 6 bases and J by 12 bases, and 11 bases separated the two germline ends. The CDR3 loop is CASRMGWELFF. Here the CDR3 DNA reads TGTGCCAGCAGGATGGGCTGGGAACTGTTTTTT.

The sample holds many counts of this clonotype. Mismatch with germline at one junction end may stem from a read error. The V gene is TRBV7-8, the J gene TRBJ2-5, with a tentative D call TRBD1 (6 bases). In germline, CDR1 is SGHVS, CDR2 FQNEAQ. This CDR3 region has 14 residues. The CDR3 region has the DNA TGTGCCAGCAGCCAGGGGACATACCAGGAGACCCGGTACTTC. The encoded protein is CASSQGTYQETRYF.

At least ten counts were recorded for this clonotype. The gene calls are TRBV11-3 and TRBJ2-1, with D possibly matching TRBD2 (5 bases). The CDR3 runs to 14 residues. Per germline, CDR1 SGHNT and CDR2 YENEEA. V was cut by 5 bases and J by 9 bases, with 17 bases left in between. Here the CDR3 reads CASSHPGVGSEQFF. CDR3 nucleotides: TGTGCCAGCAGCCACCCCGGGGTCGGTAGTGAGCAGTTCTTC.

This clonotype was counted at least ten times. The V and J genes are TRBV20-1 and TRBJ2-7, with 9 bases aligning to TRBD2. Germline CDR1 DFQATT, CDR2 SNEGSKA (reference sequence). The CDR3 contains 14 residues. The junction had 11 bases not matched to a gene; V was cut back by 6 bases and J by 5 bases. CDR3: CSAERSGRGDEQYF. DNA for the CDR3: TGCAGTGCCGAACGTAGCGGGAGAGGGGACGAGCAGTACTTC.

This clonotype has more than one count but fewer than ten. The V call is TRBV30, the J call TRBJ1-6, with unresolved D. The CDR3 extends over 14 amino acids. Germline assignment: CDR1 GTSNPN and CDR2 SVGIG (reference sequence). Trimming removed 0 bases at V and 10 bases at J, with 13 bases between. The CDR3 bases are TGTGCCTGGAGTGTACGGGCGGGCGAATCACCCCTCCACTTT. As protein: CAWSVRAGESPLHF.

This clonotype came up many times. The chain combines TRBV6-1 with TRBJ1-2; D is unclear. Germline CDR1 MNHNS, CDR2 SASEGT. The ends were cut back, 3 bases at V and 2 bases at J, with 13 bases in the middle. CDR3 length: 15 residues. Written as DNA, the CDR3 is TGTGCCAGCAGTGAGACACGCCCGGGAAACTATGGCTACACCTTC. It translates to CASSETRPGNYGYTF.

Notes on this clonotype: This may be a read error, as it is one base from a much larger clone. The chain uses TRBV20-1 and TRBJ2-7; tentatively, D is TRBD1 or TRBD2 (5 bases each). Germline V gene data show CDR1 as DFQATT and CDR2 as SNEGSKA (reference sequence). The CDR3 has 12 amino acids. CDR3 coding DNA: TGCAGTGCTAGACCAGGGAGCTACGAGCAGTGCTTC. It codes for CSARPGSYEQCF.

The sample holds many counts of this clonotype. The CDR3 loop is CASSQDTRKQYF. The DNA of the CDR3 is TGTGCCAGCAGCCAAGATACGAGGAAGCAGTACTTC. This chain joins TRBV3-1 and TRBJ2-7; D is uncertain. V was pared by 0 bases and J by 8 bases, with 8 bases between. Germline values: CDR1 LGHDT, CDR2 YNNKEL (reference sequence). The CDR3 runs to 12 residues.

This clonotype was found a few times. The chain couples TRBV19 to TRBJ1-3; possibly TRBD1 for D (5 bases). Per germline, CDR1 LNHDA and CDR2 SQIVND (reference sequence). The CDR3 is made up of 14 amino acids. Trimming left V 9 bases short and J 0 bases short, with 12 bases between. The CDR3 is CASTGTDSGNTIYF. CDR3 DNA sequence: TGTGCCAGCACCGGGACGGACTCTGGAAACACCATATATTTT.

This clonotype was seen a handful of times. The chain uses TRBV30 and TRBJ2-7, with 8 bases fitting TRBD1. Germline lookup yields CDR1 GTSNPN and CDR2 SVGIG (reference sequence). CDR3 length equals 14 residues. V was clipped by 2 bases and J by 3 bases; unmatched bases: 6. The CDR3 loop reads CAWSSGTGSYEQYF. CDR3 sequence (DNA): TGTGCCTGGAGTTCCGGGACAGGAAGCTACGAGCAGTACTTC.

The V call is TRBV5-1, the J call TRBJ2-1; 9 positions agree with TRBD1. The V segment lost 4 bases and the J segment 6 bases; nucleotides outside the gene matches: 2. The CDR3 sequence is 13 residues long. Per germline, CDR1 SGHRS and CDR2 YFSETQ. The DNA of the CDR3 is TGCGCCAGCAGCCAACAGGGGGCCAATGAGCAGTTCTTC. It yields the protein CASSQQGANEQFF.

This clonotype was detected a few times. A read error may produce the germline difference seen at one junction end. This sequence joins TRBV6-2 or TRBV6-3 and TRBJ2-7, with 14 bases that match TRBD2. The CDR3 length is 14 residues. From germline, CDR1 is MNHEY and CDR2 SVGEGT. CDR3 nucleotide sequence: TGTGTCAGCAGCAGACTAGCGGGAGGGGTCGAGCAGTACTTC. It specifies CVSSRLAGGVEQYF.

As regards this clonotype: A read error may explain this, as a much larger clone is one base away. The J gene is TRBJ1-1, the V gene TRBV5-1, with D uncertain. Germline assignment: CDR1 SGHRS and CDR2 YFSETQ. This CDR3 spans 15 amino acids. The CDR3 is CASSLDGLGNTGAFF. The CDR3 DNA sequence: TGCGCCAGCAGCCTGGATGGGCTTGGGAACACTGGAGCTTTCTTT. The full variable domain, with the rest looked up from reference TRBV5-1 and TRBJ1-1, is KAGVTQTPRYLIKTRGQQVTLSCSPISGHRSVSWYQQTPGQGLQFLFEYFSETQRNKGNFPGRFSGRQFSNSRSEMNVSTLELGDSALYLCASSLDGLGNTGAFFGQGTRLTVV.

The genes are TRBV6-1 and TRBJ1-2, with 7 positions matching TRBD1. Germline CDR1 MNHNS, CDR2 SASEGT. This CDR3 has 14 amino acids. V lost 6 bases, J lost 5 bases, and 9 bases stayed unmatched. CDR3 loop: CASRFGQAYYGYTF. DNA for the CDR3: TGTGCCAGCAGATTTGGACAGGCTTATTATGGCTACACCTTC.

This clonotype was seen many times. The J gene is TRBJ1-3, the V gene TRBV12-3 or TRBV12-4; D gene uncertain. Trimming took 4 bases from V and 2 from J, leaving 9 bases between them. This CDR3 region has 14 residues. The CDR3 reads CASSSWVAGNTIYF. The CDR3 DNA follows: TGTGCCAGCAGTTCGTGGGTAGCTGGAAACACCATATATTTT.

This clonotype has at least ten counts. The V call is TRBV12-3 or TRBV12-4, the J call TRBJ1-5; the match to TRBD1 covers 7 bases. This CDR3 contains 14 residues. After removal of 6 bases from V and 3 bases from J, the junction contained 5 bases not matched to a gene. This CDR3 is CASSRGQDNQPQHF. As DNA, the CDR3 is TGTGCCAGCAGCCGCGGACAGGACAATCAGCCCCAGCATTTT.

The chain recombines TRBV5-1 with TRBJ1-2, with 7 bases matching TRBD1. CDR1 is SGHRS, CDR2 YFSETQ, per germline. This CDR3 contains 14 residues. V gave up 2 bases and J gave up 8 bases; unmatched junction bases: 9. For the CDR3, the DNA is TGCGCCAGCAGCTTTCACGACAAGGGGGCCGGCTACACCTTC. This encodes CASSFHDKGAGYTF.

This clonotype has at least ten counts. V usage is TRBV7-2 and J usage is TRBJ2-7; no clear D. This CDR3 has 15 residues. The V end was cut by 2 bases, the J end by 3 bases, with 14 bases between. Germline V gives CDR1 SGHTA, CDR2 FQGNSA. This CDR3 is CASSLSWDSYYEQYF. The CDR3 region has the DNA TGTGCCAGCAGCTTATCCTGGGATTCATACTACGAGCAGTACTTC.

This chain links TRBV20-1 with TRBJ1-1; the D gene is possibly TRBD1 (5 bases). V was pared by 1 base and J by 3 bases, with 12 bases between. Germline values: CDR1 DFQATT, CDR2 SNEGSKA (reference sequence). There are 14 residues in the CDR3. This CDR3 is CSARAGSRDTEAFF. CDR3 nucleotides: TGCAGTGCTAGAGCGGGCAGCAGGGACACTGAAGCTTTCTTT.

This clonotype has more than one count but fewer than ten. The V gene is TRBV7-9, the J gene TRBJ2-2; 10 bases are shared with TRBD2. The J segment lost 0 bases and the V segment lost 5 bases, leaving 6 bases of the junction unmatched. Germline loops: CDR1 SEHNR, CDR2 FQNEAQ (reference sequence). There are 17 residues in the CDR3. The CDR3 sequence is CASSGIAGGPNTGELFF. The CDR3 region has the DNA TGTGCCAGCAGCGGGATAGCGGGAGGTCCGAACACCGGGGAGCTGTTTTTT.

The chain couples TRBV28 to TRBJ2-1; 13 nucleotides align to TRBD2. V lost 8 bases, J lost 4 bases, and 5 bases stayed unmatched. Per the germline V gene, CDR1 is MDHEN and CDR2 is SYDVKM. The CDR3 contains 15 residues. The CDR3 region has the DNA TGTGCCAGCGGTGGACTAGCGGGAGATTACAATGAGCAGTTCTTC. This encodes CASGGLAGDYNEQFF.